The next 5 T cell receptor beta chains were all read from a single sample in a study of CD8 T cells in ankylosing spondylitis. Broader study findings: What appeared characteristic of ankylosing spondylitis blood was a TCR beta motif of fewer than ten highly homologous variants.

TCRdb passed the 5' RACE reads through MiXCR, listing each CDR3 protein once. The sample carries under 950,000 distinct CDR3 sequences, under 20% recorded once. Antigens of these TCRs are unknown. Sequencing was done on a sample of blood, either unsorted or a sorted T cell fraction (not recorded which). Receptor source: a male donor with ankylosing spondylitis.

The genes are TRBV14 and TRBJ1-6; a weak D match, TRBD1 (6 bases). The length of the CDR3 is 18 residues. Germline lookup yields CDR1 SGHDN and CDR2 FVKESK. The V end lost 1 base, the J end lost 4 bases, and 17 bases lay between the germline ends. The CDR3 is CASSQVGPGGAYNSPLHF. Here the CDR3 DNA reads TGTGCCAGCAGCCAAGTAGGTCCCGGGGGCGCATATAATTCACCCCTCCACTTT. Complete variable domain (other parts from reference TRBV14 and TRBJ1-6): EAGVTQFPSHSVIEKGQTVTLRCDPISGHDNLYWYRRVMGKEIKFLLHFVKESKQDESGMPNNRFLAERTGGTYSTLKVQPAELEDSGVYFCASSQVGPGGAYNSPLHFGNGTRLTVT.

Here the CDR3 reads CSVGGAGPYNEQFF. DNA for the CDR3: TGCAGCGTTGGGGGCGCAGGGCCCTACAATGAGCAGTTCTTC. The chain recombines TRBV29-1 with TRBJ2-1; a weak D match, TRBD1 (5 bases). Trimming cost V 4 bases and J 2 bases, with 12 bases left between them. Germline V gene lookup returns CDR1 SQVTM and CDR2 ANQGSEA. The CDR3 is 14 residues long.

This clonotype was recorded a few times. The V and J genes are TRBV10-3 and TRBJ2-5; 8 nucleotides line up with TRBD1. The V and J ends lost 6 bases and 4 bases, in that order; junction bases with no gene match: 4. The CDR3 covers 13 residues. The germline gives CDR1 ENHRY, CDR2 SYGVKD. CDR3 sequence reads: CAISQGAGETQYF. The CDR3 coding sequence is TGTGCCATCAGCCAGGGGGCCGGAGAGACCCAGTACTTC.

This chain links TRBV6-5 with TRBJ2-7; unclear D gene. This CDR3 has 16 amino acids. CDR1 MNHEY and CDR2 SVGAGI come from the germline V gene. V was trimmed by 0 bases and J by 0 bases, leaving 12 bases between them. The CDR3 coding sequence is TGTGCCAGCAGTTACTCGACACCGGCCTCCTCCTACGAGCAGTACTTC. Protein product: CASSYSTPASSYEQYF.

This clonotype turned up a few times. The chain carries TRBV12-3 or TRBV12-4 and TRBJ1-2, with D unresolved. Between the trimmed V and J ends, which lost 6 bases and 7 bases, there was a span of 15 bases. CDR3 length equals 13 residues. The DNA for the CDR3 is TGTGCCAGCAGACGAAAGTTCGGTTTTGGCTACACCTTC. This translates into CASRRKFGFGYTF.